The rows below give T cell receptor beta chains drawn from one sample of a study of blood T cells in healthy people across ages. TCRdb itself ran the 5' RACE reads through MiXCR, one entry per CDR3 protein. This table has approximately 1.5 million distinct CDR3 sequences, roughly two fifths appearing once. Sequencing was done on a sample of blood. The receptors derive from a woman under 30 in good health. Each CDR3 is given without its conserved first and last residue. D genes are given only for firm matches.

CDR3aa: ASSESTSNYGYT; v_gene: TRBV25-1; j_gene: TRBJ1-2; d_gene: -
CDR3aa: ASSQGVGVIKEQY; v_gene: TRBV3-1; j_gene: TRBJ2-7; d_gene: -
CDR3aa: ASSWDDGKLF; v_gene: TRBV6-6; j_gene: TRBJ1-4; d_gene: -
CDR3aa: ASSYSLRNEQF; v_gene: TRBV6-2/TRBV6-3; j_gene: TRBJ2-1; d_gene: -
CDR3aa: ASSSRSQPQH; v_gene: TRBV28; j_gene: TRBJ1-5; d_gene: -
CDR3aa: ASSQETAGSTDTQY; v_gene: TRBV4-3; j_gene: TRBJ2-3; d_gene: TRBD2
CDR3aa: ASSLLPPTDTQY; v_gene: TRBV5-1; j_gene: TRBJ2-3; d_gene: -
CDR3aa: SARASGGNQPQH; v_gene: TRBV20-1; j_gene: TRBJ1-5; d_gene: -
CDR3aa: SVKLLGRGYGYT; v_gene: TRBV29-1; j_gene: TRBJ1-2; d_gene: -
CDR3aa: ASSQVGTAQRGCT; v_gene: TRBV4-1; j_gene: TRBJ1-2; d_gene: TRBD1
CDR3aa: ASSLEGQVKGYT; v_gene: TRBV5-1; j_gene: TRBJ1-2; d_gene: TRBD1
CDR3aa: ASSQGPTAGTGLNTEAF; v_gene: TRBV4-1; j_gene: TRBJ1-1; d_gene: TRBD1
CDR3aa: ASSVNGGWNTEAF; v_gene: TRBV9; j_gene: TRBJ1-1; d_gene: -
CDR3aa: ASSLVQGNYNEQF; v_gene: TRBV7-6; j_gene: TRBJ2-1; d_gene: -
CDR3aa: ASQRTSGSADTQY; v_gene: TRBV27; j_gene: TRBJ2-3; d_gene: TRBD2
CDR3aa: ASSPSRVANYEQY; v_gene: TRBV10-2; j_gene: -; d_gene: -
CDR3aa: ASSQGFSGGAVGTGELF; v_gene: TRBV4-3; j_gene: TRBJ2-2; d_gene: TRBD2
CDR3aa: ASRDQGASLRGYT; v_gene: TRBV27; j_gene: TRBJ1-2; d_gene: TRBD1
CDR3aa: SAALNIGEKLF; v_gene: TRBV29-1; j_gene: TRBJ1-4; d_gene: -
CDR3aa: ASSSQPNQPQH; v_gene: TRBV7-2; j_gene: TRBJ1-5; d_gene: -
CDR3aa: ASSPGRPSDTQY; v_gene: TRBV7-3; j_gene: TRBJ2-3; d_gene: -
CDR3aa: ASSAQRARRSEQY; v_gene: TRBV6-5; j_gene: TRBJ2-7; d_gene: -
CDR3aa: ASLTGGMNTEAF; v_gene: TRBV15; j_gene: TRBJ1-1; d_gene: TRBD1
CDR3aa: ASSPSGEGDSPLH; v_gene: TRBV12-3/TRBV12-4; j_gene: TRBJ1-6; d_gene: -
CDR3aa: AWRTGTPGGYT; v_gene: TRBV30; j_gene: TRBJ1-2; d_gene: -
CDR3aa: ASSSPARGGYGYT; v_gene: TRBV12-3/TRBV12-4; j_gene: TRBJ1-2; d_gene: -
CDR3aa: ASSHPTGDSQETQY; v_gene: TRBV5-4; j_gene: TRBJ2-5; d_gene: TRBD1
CDR3aa: ASSLAGGANVLT; v_gene: TRBV27; j_gene: TRBJ2-6; d_gene: -
CDR3aa: ASSLTSGDADEQY; v_gene: TRBV7-2; j_gene: -; d_gene: TRBD2
CDR3aa: ATSRDHTSRYGYT; v_gene: TRBV15; j_gene: TRBJ1-2; d_gene: -
CDR3aa: ASRGLAGGNNKEQF; v_gene: TRBV6-2/TRBV6-3; j_gene: TRBJ2-1; d_gene: TRBD2
CDR3aa: ASQTSGRHNEQF; v_gene: TRBV2; j_gene: TRBJ2-1; d_gene: TRBD2